This T cell receptor beta chain was recorded in a study of metastatic and nonmetastatic thyroid tumors. Study-wide background: From malignant and benign thyroid patients, repertoires in blood and in tumor or nodule tissue were compared.

The length of the CDR3 is 16 residues. Germline V gives CDR1 SGHTA, CDR2 FQGNSA. V dropped 6 bases and J dropped 0; count of bases not matched to a gene: 6. Study conclusions and caveats: Significantly greater TCR beta diversity was reportedly found in malignant thyroid tumors than in benign nodules (in blood and tumor).

In the original workflow: To classify distant metastasis in papillary thyroid cancer, a model was built from CDR3 differences across clinicopathological groups. Via MiXCR, TCRdb re-called the PCR reads. The V and J calls follow TCRdb's processing rather than the paper's. Found here are roughly 20,000 clones, approximately 10% of them singletons; the top ten hold about 8%. Many counts were recorded for this clone. As yet, its antigen is unknown. Thyroid surgery was preceded by no treatment in any patient. V and J are TRBV7-2 and TRBJ2-1, with 9 bases identical to TRBD1. Sequenced input: blood. The source of this sequence is a female donor with papillary thyroid cancer or a benign thyroid nodule (not recorded which). Some clones in this sample may be carry-over from other donors' samples. The CDR3 here is CASSSTGGGSYNEQFF. DNA for the CDR3: TGTGCCAGCAGTTCGACAGGGGGAGGCTCCTACAATGAGCAGTTCTTC.